This entry lists 19 T cell receptor beta chains sequenced from one sample in a study of read filtering for tumor transcriptome and immune sequencing. This library used 300 to 450 ng RNA and molecular barcoded adaptors spanning alpha/delta and beta/gamma chains. In TCRdb, the reads were re-called with MiXCR into one record per CDR3 protein. Here the sample spans 37,000 or so distinct CDR3 sequences, roughly 15% being singletons. Sequenced: a population of CD138-negative cells sorted from bone marrow. These receptors all stem from a donor over 35 with multiple myeloma.

V is TRBV30 and J is TRBJ2-1; 7 bases line up with TRBD2. V lost 5 bases to trimming and J lost 9 bases; unmatched junction nucleotides: 19. Germline V gene sequence: CDR1 GTSNPN, CDR2 SVGIG (reference sequence). CDR3 length: 16 amino acids. CDR3 bases: TGTGCCTGGCGCAGCGGGACGGGAACTCCCTTTGGTGAGCAGTTCTTC. Its translation is CAWRSGTGTPFGEQFF.

Concerning this clonotype itself: At one boundary the junction diverges from the germline segment, which might be a read error. The rearrangement joins TRBV3-1 to TRBJ1-1, with unresolved D. In germline, CDR1 is LGHDT, CDR2 YNNKEL (reference sequence). The CDR3 extends over 15 amino acids. CDR3 DNA: TGTGCCAGCAGCCACAGCCCGCTGGCTGAGACTGAAGCTTGCTTT. Its translation: CASSHSPLAETEACF.

This clonotype was counted ten times or more. This chain's CDR3 is CASSESARAGNEKLFF. In nucleotides, the CDR3 is TGCGCCAGCAGTGAGTCGGCCAGGGCCGGGAATGAAAAACTGTTTTTT. The chain joins TRBV10-2 to TRBJ1-4, with D possibly matching TRBD1 (5 bases). Germline assignment: CDR1 WSHSY and CDR2 SAAADI. V lost 0 bases to trimming and J lost 5 bases, with 13 bases between them. This CDR3 has 16 residues.

This clonotype occurred many times. V is TRBV29-1 and J is TRBJ2-3, with a possible D match to TRBD1 (6 bases). This CDR3 is 14 amino acids long. Trimming left V 1 base short and J 4 bases short, with 12 bases between. The germline V gene has CDR1 SQVTM and CDR2 ANQGSEA. The CDR3 sequence: CSVEGQVIADTQYF. The CDR3 DNA reads as TGCAGCGTTGAAGGACAGGTGATCGCAGATACGCAGTATTTT.

Ten or more counts support this clonotype. The gene calls are TRBV7-9 and TRBJ2-2; D might be TRBD1 or TRBD2, each matching 5 bases. The V end lost 6 bases, the J end lost 0 bases, and 17 bases lay between the germline ends. The CDR3 sequence is 17 residues long. Germline CDR1 and CDR2: SEHNR and FQNEAQ (reference sequence). The CDR3 DNA reads as TGTGCCAGCAGGCCTCGGGACCGCCGACCGAACACCGGGGAGCTGTTTTTT. It yields the protein CASRPRDRRPNTGELFF.

Many counts were recorded for this clonotype. The chain recombines TRBV29-1 with TRBJ2-1; 8 nucleotides align to TRBD2. V lost 0 bases to trimming and J lost 2 bases; unmatched junction nucleotides: 6. The CDR3 has 16 amino acids. Per germline, CDR1 SQVTM and CDR2 ANQGSEA. CDR3 nucleotides: TGCAGCGTTGAAGATCCAGCGGGGGAAACCTACAATGAGCAGTTCTTC. Translated, it gives CSVEDPAGETYNEQFF.

There are a few counts of this clonotype. A read error may be the cause here, since a much bigger clone is one base away. The chain carries TRBV20-1 and TRBJ1-5; no clear D gene. The CDR3 is 13 amino acids. Germline assignment: CDR1 DFQATT and CDR2 SNEGSKA (reference sequence). The DNA for the CDR3 is TGCAGTGCTAAGGGAGGTAGCAATCAGGCCCAGCATTTT. Translating it yields CSAKGGSNQAQHF.

This clonotype was counted at least ten times. CDR3 sequence: CASSQDFRNQETQYF. CDR3 sequence (DNA): TGCGCCAGCAGCCAAGATTTCAGAAACCAAGAGACCCAGTACTTC. This chain links TRBV4-3 with TRBJ2-5; unclear D gene. Trimming left V 0 bases short and J 0 bases short, with 8 bases between. From germline, CDR1 is LGHNA and CDR2 YSLEER. The CDR3 is made up of 15 amino acids.

This clonotype occurred many times. J is TRBJ2-1 and V is TRBV5-1; D unresolved. Germline V gene sequence: CDR1 SGHRS, CDR2 YFSETQ. With 4 bases removed from V and 4 bases from J, the gap between germline ends came to 15 bases. The CDR3 extends over 15 amino acids. This CDR3 reads CASSQKGSRYNEQFF. In nucleotides, the CDR3 is TGCGCCAGCAGCCAGAAGGGATCGAGATACAATGAGCAGTTCTTC.

This clonotype showed up many times. The J gene is TRBJ2-3, the V gene TRBV11-2; 8 nucleotides agree with TRBD1. The germline V gene encodes CDR1 SGHAT and CDR2 FQNNGV. The CDR3 runs 14 residues. V lost 7 bases, J lost 2 bases, and 5 bases stayed unmatched. CDR3 DNA: TGTGCCAGCATCGAGACAGGGGACACAGATACGCAGTATTTT. It specifies CASIETGDTDTQYF.

This clonotype was counted many times. The CDR3 region is CASSLGARGNSPLHF. The CDR3 coding sequence is TGTGCCAGCAGCTTAGGGGCCAGGGGAAATTCACCCCTCCACTTT. The rearrangement joins TRBV7-6 to TRBJ1-6, with D maybe TRBD1 (6 bases). V shed 1 base and J shed 7 bases, with 11 bases lying between them. CDR3 length: 15 amino acids. The V gene's germline CDR1 is SGHVS and CDR2 FNYEAQ.

This clonotype has just a few counts. A much larger clone lies a single base off, so this may be a read error. This chain uses TRBV7-9 with TRBJ2-1; D unresolved. Trimming took off 2 bases at V and 12 bases at J, with 23 bases between the two ends. The CDR3 is 16 residues long. Germline CDR1 reads SEHNR; CDR2 reads FQNEAQ (reference sequence). CDR3 in amino acids: CASSLMPSSIWDGQFF. Written as DNA, the CDR3 is TGTGCCAGCAGCTTAATGCCCTCCTCAATTTGGGATGGGCAGTTCTTC.

Ten or more counts support this clonotype. The rearrangement links TRBV2 to TRBJ2-6, with a tentative D call TRBD2 (6 bases). The CDR3 loop spans 17 amino acids. Germline assignment: CDR1 SNHLY and CDR2 FYNNEI. The V end was cut by 5 bases, the J end by 0 bases, with 14 bases between. The CDR3 nucleotides are TGTGCCAGCAGTCCCCTGGAGGGGAGCTCTGGGGCCAACGTCCTGACTTTC. Protein: CASSPLEGSSGANVLTF. The variable domain in full, with the rest retrieved from reference TRBV2 and TRBJ2-6, is EPEVTQTPSHQVTQMGQEVILRCVPISNHLYFYWYRQILGQKVEFLVSFYNNEISEKSEIFDDQFSVERPDGSNFTLKIRSTKLEDSAMYFCASSPLEGSSGANVLTFGAGSRLTVL.

This clonotype was observed many times. V usage is TRBV20-1 and J usage is TRBJ2-7; 8 nucleotides match TRBD1. CDR3 length equals 16 residues. CDR1 and CDR2 (germline): DFQATT, SNEGSKA (reference sequence). V lost 6 bases, J lost 2 bases, and 15 bases stayed unmatched. CDR3 nucleotides: TGCAGTGCCCTAGAAGTCCCGGGACAGGTGACCTACGAGCAGTACTTC. It is translated as CSALEVPGQVTYEQYF.

This clonotype was seen repeatedly, ten times or more. This chain joins TRBV7-6 and TRBJ1-1; D ambiguous. The V gene's germline CDR1 is SGHVS and CDR2 FNYEAQ. This CDR3 is 13 amino acids long. V was cut by 3 bases and J by 2 bases, with 7 bases left in between. As DNA, the CDR3 is TGTGCCAGCAGCTTTTCAGAAAACACTGAAGCTTTCTTT. Translated: CASSFSENTEAFF.

This clonotype was seen repeatedly, ten times or more. V usage is TRBV11-2 and J usage is TRBJ1-1; D is unresolved. The V gene's germline CDR1 is SGHAT and CDR2 FQNNGV. The V gene lost 4 bases and the J gene lost 2 bases, with 8 bases spanning the gap. This CDR3 contains 13 residues. The CDR3 reads CASSSYENTEAFF. The CDR3 nucleotides read TGTGCCAGCAGCTCCTACGAAAACACTGAAGCTTTCTTT.

This clonotype was seen a handful of times. A much larger clone sits a single nucleotide away, making a read error possible. The chain has TRBV7-3 and TRBJ2-1; no firm D call. CDR3 length: 14 residues. V gave up 1 base and J gave up 2 bases, with 6 bases separating them. Germline V gene lookup returns CDR1 SGHTA and CDR2 FQGTGA. The CDR3 is CASSLSPPYNEQFF. CDR3 nucleotides: TGTGCCAGCAGCTTAAGCCCCCCCTACAATGAGCAGTTCTTC.

A note on this clonotype: This may arise from a read error, as a much more abundant clone is one base away. The chain is built from TRBV20-1 and TRBJ1-6; D gene ambiguous. This CDR3 has 14 residues. Germline lookup yields CDR1 DFQATT and CDR2 SNEGSKA (reference sequence). V dropped 6 bases and J dropped 9 bases, with 18 bases sitting between them. This chain's CDR3 is CSALKDRTRSPLHF. The CDR3, as DNA: TGCAGTGCCCTCAAGGACCGAACCCGTTCACCCCTCCACTTT.

The chain combines TRBV20-1 with TRBJ2-5; TRBD1 matches at 9 bases. Looked up from germline, CDR1 is DFQATT and CDR2 is SNEGSKA (reference sequence). V lost 5 bases, J lost 4 bases, and 5 bases stayed unmatched. CDR3 length equals 13 residues. The chain's CDR3 is CSAEQGAGETQYF. CDR3 DNA sequence: TGCAGTGCTGAACAGGGGGCGGGAGAGACCCAGTACTTC.